The 21 T cell receptor beta chains in this list originate from one sample, sequenced in a study of cytomegalovirus exposure and HLA in healthy donors (TCRdb year 2017). Library construction relied on the immunoSEQ multiplex PCR assay. TCRdb provides this immuneACCESS table in a form limited to in-frame rearrangements. Some clones are lacking; in checked studies, under half of them reflect an unresolved V gene, and why the rest are absent is not known. Recorded for this sample are fewer than 200,000 clones; roughly 89% of them occurred a single time. Of the sample, 3% to 3.5% falls within the top ten clones. The sample was PBMCs. The receptors stem from a woman in her late teens or twenties in good health and CMV-seropositive.

The CDR3 is CASSLAGLAGAEQYF. DNA of the CDR3: TGTGCCAGCAGTTTAGCCGGACTAGCGGGAGCCGAGCAGTACTTC. V gene TRBV28 combines with J gene TRBJ2-7; 13 bases agree with TRBD2. This CDR3 spans 15 amino acids. V lost 2 bases to trimming and J lost 6 bases; unmatched junction nucleotides: 4. From germline, CDR1 is MDHEN and CDR2 SYDVKM.

The V call is TRBV2, the J call TRBJ2-1, with a tentative D call TRBD1 (5 bases). Germline V gene data show CDR1 as SNHLY and CDR2 as FYNNEI. The CDR3 has 19 residues. Trimming pared 8 bases from V and 1 base from J, leaving 27 bases between. DNA of the CDR3: TGTGCCAGCCCTAGTCAAGGGGAAACTTTAGAAACTTCCTACAATGAGCAGTTCTTC. It yields the protein CASPSQGETLETSYNEQFF.

V is TRBV18 and J is TRBJ2-3, with 7 nucleotides matching TRBD1. The CDR3 sequence is 16 residues long. V dropped 3 bases and J dropped 4; count of bases not matched to a gene: 10. The germline CDR1 and CDR2 sequences are KGHSH and LQKENI. The DNA of the CDR3 is TGTGCCAGCTCACCCTTCAGGGGGAATCCGTCAGATACGCAGTATTTT. Its protein is CASSPFRGNPSDTQYF.

This clone was picked up one time. This chain joins TRBV5-1 and TRBJ2-2, with no clear D. V was pared by 0 bases and J by 4 bases, with 7 bases between. Per the germline V gene, CDR1 is SGHRS and CDR2 is YFSETQ. The CDR3 loop spans 14 amino acids. DNA for the CDR3: TGCGCCAGCAGCTTGGCGGGTCGCACCGGGGAGCTGTTTTTT. Amino acids: CASSLAGRTGELFF.

The chain recombines TRBV2 with TRBJ1-2; no clear D. The V gene's germline CDR1 is SNHLY and CDR2 FYNNEI. This CDR3 spans 15 amino acids. V was pared by 0 bases and J by 3 bases, with 11 bases between. The CDR3 reads CASSEATGGDYGYTF. The CDR3 DNA follows: TGTGCCAGCAGTGAAGCCACGGGAGGCGACTATGGCTACACCTTC.

The chain has TRBV18 and TRBJ2-1, with a weak D call TRBD1 (6 bases). Germline-derived CDR1 and CDR2 are KGHSH and LQKENI. The V end was cut by 5 bases, the J end by 8 bases, with 13 bases between. There are 13 residues in the CDR3. CDR3 region: CASSEDGGHEQFF. CDR3 sequence (DNA): TGTGCCAGCTCAGAGGATGGGGGCCATGAGCAGTTCTTC.

The rearrangement joins TRBV19 to TRBJ1-5; D call uncertain. This CDR3 has 11 amino acids. V dropped 5 bases and J dropped 6 bases, with 5 bases sitting between them. In germline, CDR1 is LNHDA, CDR2 SQIVND (reference sequence). The CDR3 loop reads CASSQVQPQHF. The CDR3 DNA sequence: TGTGCCAGTAGTCAGGTTCAGCCCCAGCATTTT.

V and J are TRBV25-1 and TRBJ2-1, with D unclear. Trimming took off 3 bases at V and 0 bases at J, with 9 bases between the two ends. This CDR3 comprises 15 residues. CDR1 is MGHDK and CDR2 is SYGVNS in the germline V gene. CDR3 in amino acids: CASSDLTRSYNEQFF. The CDR3 DNA is TGTGCCAGCAGTGACCTAACGCGCTCCTACAATGAGCAGTTCTTC.

This chain joins TRBV7-6 and TRBJ2-7; TRBD2 matches at 11 bases. The length of the CDR3 is 15 residues. V shed 7 bases, J shed 4 bases, and the junction held 9 bases outside the gene matches. Germline-derived CDR1 and CDR2 are SGHVS and FNYEAQ. CDR3 coding DNA: TGTGCCAGCACTTATAGGCCTAGCGGGGGGTACGAGCAGTACTTC. This translates into CASTYRPSGGYEQYF.

The chain couples TRBV19 to TRBJ2-7; 7 bases fit TRBD1. CDR3 size: 14 residues. Germline lookup yields CDR1 LNHDA and CDR2 SQIVND (reference sequence). With V trimmed by 2 bases and J by 2 bases, 3 bases remained unmatched. CDR3 bases: TGTGCCAGTAGTATATCCGGGACAGCCTACGAGCAGTACTTC. Translated: CASSISGTAYEQYF.

CDR3 region: CASSQGLAGEMGHTDTQYF. The CDR3, as DNA: TGTGCCAGCAGCCAAGGGTTAGCGGGAGAAATGGGGCACACAGATACGCAGTATTTT. V usage is TRBV4-2 and J usage is TRBJ2-3; TRBD2 matches 9 bases. The V segment lost 1 base and the J segment 2 bases; nucleotides outside the gene matches: 13. The germline CDR1 and CDR2 sequences are LGHNA and YNFKEQ. The CDR3 is 19 amino acids.

V is TRBV27 and J is TRBJ1-4, with a possible D match to TRBD1 (5 bases). V was shortened by 2 bases and J by 2 bases, with 12 bases between the two germline ends. The CDR3 is 16 amino acids. Germline values: CDR1 MNHEY, CDR2 SMNVEV (reference sequence). The CDR3 sequence is CASSLRAGYTNEKLFF. As DNA, the CDR3 is TGTGCCAGCAGTTTAAGGGCAGGGTACACTAATGAAAAACTGTTTTTT.

The chain employs TRBV2 and TRBJ2-5; a possible D gene is TRBD2 (6 bases). The CDR3 totals 14 residues. Deletions cut 7 bases from V and 5 bases from J, with 17 bases between. Germline V lookup: CDR1 SNHLY, CDR2 FYNNEI. The DNA of the CDR3 is TGTGCCAGCACTAATGGGTTAGGGAGGGAGACCCAGTACTTC. It translates to CASTNGLGRETQYF.

The chain has TRBV5-1 and TRBJ2-7; 8 nucleotides match TRBD2. CDR1 and CDR2 from the germline V gene are SGHRS and YFSETQ. V shed 2 bases, J shed 3 bases, and the junction held 13 bases outside the gene matches. This CDR3 is built from 17 residues. CDR3 region: CASSLTSGSKEGYEQYF. The CDR3 DNA reads TGCGCCAGCAGCTTAACCAGCGGGAGTAAGGAGGGCTACGAGCAGTACTTC.

The chain couples TRBV28 to TRBJ2-2; 16 bases map to TRBD2. The CDR3 loop spans 17 amino acids. Germline CDR1 and CDR2: MDHEN and SYDVKM. Losses at the gene ends were 6 bases for V and 4 bases for J; bases not matched to a gene: 5. This CDR3 is CASRGLAGGPGTGELFF. The DNA for the CDR3 is TGTGCCAGCAGGGGACTAGCGGGAGGGCCGGGCACCGGGGAGCTGTTTTTT.

The rearrangement links TRBV5-5 to TRBJ2-7; D perhaps matches TRBD1 (6 bases). In germline, CDR1 is SGHKS, CDR2 YYEKEE (reference sequence). Trimming shortened V by 3 bases and J by 4 bases, and 23 bases separated the two germline ends. The CDR3 extends over 17 amino acids. CDR3 coding DNA: TGTGCCAGCAGCTCAACGAGATCCCGGGACATCCTTTACGAGCAGTACTTC. Amino acid sequence: CASSSTRSRDILYEQYF.

V and J are TRBV19 and TRBJ2-3; 9 bases agree with TRBD1. Germline V gene data show CDR1 as LNHDA and CDR2 as SQIVND (reference sequence). Trimming cost V 5 bases and J 7 bases; bases outside gene matches: 13. CDR3 length: 16 amino acids. The CDR3 here is CASSSPTGGGSNTQYF. The CDR3 DNA is TGTGCCAGTAGTTCCCCCACAGGGGGCGGGTCAAATACGCAGTATTTT.

The chain employs TRBV6-4 and TRBJ1-2; D gene unclear. V lost 0 bases, J lost 8 bases, and 22 bases lay in between. The CDR3 is made up of 17 amino acids. Germline V lookup: CDR1 MRHNA, CDR2 SNTAGT. CDR3 region: CASSDSPGRPGRGGYTF. CDR3 sequence (DNA): TGTGCCAGCAGTGACTCGCCGGGGAGACCCGGGCGAGGGGGCTACACCTTC.

The CDR3 loop is CASSPRTTGYEQYF. The CDR3, as DNA: TGCGCCAGCAGCCCCCGCACGACAGGGTACGAGCAGTACTTC. The J gene is TRBJ2-7, the V gene TRBV4-3; TRBD1 aligns across 7 bases. The CDR3 has 14 amino acids. The germline CDR1 and CDR2 sequences are LGHNA and YSLEER. V gave up 4 bases and J gave up 4 bases; unmatched junction bases: 7.

The V call is TRBV4-3, the J call TRBJ2-1; 8 positions match TRBD2. The CDR3 loop spans 13 amino acids. V shed 3 bases and J 10 bases; nucleotides not matched to a gene: 5. CDR1 is LGHNA, CDR2 YSLEER, per germline. DNA of the CDR3: TGCGCCAGCAGCCAGGGTATAGCGGGGGAGCAGTTCTTC. Translated: CASSQGIAGEQFF.

V is TRBV7-3 and J is TRBJ2-2; D unclear. V lost 5 bases to trimming and J lost 7 bases, with 14 bases between them. The length of the CDR3 is 14 residues. The V gene's germline CDR1 is SGHTA and CDR2 FQGTGA. CDR3 DNA: TGTGCCAGCAGCGGCGGCCCCTCACTCGGGGAGCTGTTTTTT. This codes for CASSGGPSLGELFF.